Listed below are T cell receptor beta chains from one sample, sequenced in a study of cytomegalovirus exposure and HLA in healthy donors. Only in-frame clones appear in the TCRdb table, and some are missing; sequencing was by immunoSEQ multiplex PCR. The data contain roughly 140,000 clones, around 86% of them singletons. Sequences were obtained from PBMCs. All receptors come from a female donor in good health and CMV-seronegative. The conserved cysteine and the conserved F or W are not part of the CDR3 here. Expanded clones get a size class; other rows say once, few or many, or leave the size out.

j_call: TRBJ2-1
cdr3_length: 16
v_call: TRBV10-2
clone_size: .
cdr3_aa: ASSDGSGLRLSYNEQF

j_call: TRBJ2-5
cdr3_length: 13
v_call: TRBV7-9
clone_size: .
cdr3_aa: ASSLGDRGVETQY

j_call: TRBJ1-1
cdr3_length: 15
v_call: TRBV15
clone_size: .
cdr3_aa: ATSRTGVVVWNTEAF

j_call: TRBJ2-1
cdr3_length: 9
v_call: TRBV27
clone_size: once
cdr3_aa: ASSSSNEQF

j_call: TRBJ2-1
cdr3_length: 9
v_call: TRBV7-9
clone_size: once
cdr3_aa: ASSSSGGQF

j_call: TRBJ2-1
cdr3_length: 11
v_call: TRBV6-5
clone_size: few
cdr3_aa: ASSGLVGNEQF

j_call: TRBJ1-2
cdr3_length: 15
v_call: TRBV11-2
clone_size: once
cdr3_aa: ASSLTGTGFSSYGYT

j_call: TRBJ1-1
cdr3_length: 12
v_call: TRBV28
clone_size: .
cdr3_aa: ASGRVGLNTEAF

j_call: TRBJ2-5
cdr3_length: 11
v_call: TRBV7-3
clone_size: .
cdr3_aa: ASSSRGEETQY

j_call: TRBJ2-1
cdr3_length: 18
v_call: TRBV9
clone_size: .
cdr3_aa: ASSGPGIRVARSSYNEQF

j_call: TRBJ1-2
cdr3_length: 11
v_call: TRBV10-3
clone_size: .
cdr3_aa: AISGTGTYGYT

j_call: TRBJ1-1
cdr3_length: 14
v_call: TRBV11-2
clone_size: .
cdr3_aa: ASRPGGQGVDTEAF

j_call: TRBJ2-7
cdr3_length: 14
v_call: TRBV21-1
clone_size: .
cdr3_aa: ASSKTTYGTYCEQY

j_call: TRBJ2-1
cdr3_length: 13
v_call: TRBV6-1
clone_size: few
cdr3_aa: ASSGRTSGYNEQF

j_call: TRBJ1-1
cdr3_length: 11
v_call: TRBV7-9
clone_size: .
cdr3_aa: ASSLDTNTEAF

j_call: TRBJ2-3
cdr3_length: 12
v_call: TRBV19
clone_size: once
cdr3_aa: ASSASGSAYTQY

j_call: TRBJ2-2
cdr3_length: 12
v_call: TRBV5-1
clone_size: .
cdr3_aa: ASSLIENTGELF

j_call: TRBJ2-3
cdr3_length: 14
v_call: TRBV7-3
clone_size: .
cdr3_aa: ASSPRTSNIGDTQY

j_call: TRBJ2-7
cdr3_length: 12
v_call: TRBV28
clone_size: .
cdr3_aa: ATNERGLSYEQY

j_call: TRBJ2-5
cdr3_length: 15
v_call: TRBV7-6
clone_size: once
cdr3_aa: ASSSYVGQGARETQY

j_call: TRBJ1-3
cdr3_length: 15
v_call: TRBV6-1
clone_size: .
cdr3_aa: ASSGTGTGVHGNTIY

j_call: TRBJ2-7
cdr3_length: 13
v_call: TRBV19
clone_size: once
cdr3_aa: ASSESGLAPYEQY

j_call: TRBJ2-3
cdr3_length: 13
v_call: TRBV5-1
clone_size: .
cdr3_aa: ASSLSGLALDTQY

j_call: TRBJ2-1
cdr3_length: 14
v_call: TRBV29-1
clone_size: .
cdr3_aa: SVVLAGGLSYNEQF

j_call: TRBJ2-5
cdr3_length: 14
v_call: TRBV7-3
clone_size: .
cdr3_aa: ASSSIAGGGPETQY

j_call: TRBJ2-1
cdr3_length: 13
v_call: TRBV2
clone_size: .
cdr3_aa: ASSEGLAGVGEQF

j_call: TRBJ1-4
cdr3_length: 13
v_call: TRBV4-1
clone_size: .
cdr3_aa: ASSQVAATNEKLF

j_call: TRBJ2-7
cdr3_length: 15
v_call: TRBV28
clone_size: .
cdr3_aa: ASSLGRLAGGEYEQY

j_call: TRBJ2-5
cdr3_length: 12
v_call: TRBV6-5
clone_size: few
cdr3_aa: ASSYNPDRGTQY

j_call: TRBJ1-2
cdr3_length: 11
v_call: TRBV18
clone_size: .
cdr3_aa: ASSPDSNYGYT

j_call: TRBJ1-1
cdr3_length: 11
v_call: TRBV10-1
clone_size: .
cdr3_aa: ASSDGTGLEAF

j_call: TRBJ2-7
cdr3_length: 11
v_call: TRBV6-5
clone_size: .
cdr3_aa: ASRQGLGREQY

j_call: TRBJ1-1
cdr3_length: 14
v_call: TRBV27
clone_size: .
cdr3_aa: ASSPLTGPLNTEAF

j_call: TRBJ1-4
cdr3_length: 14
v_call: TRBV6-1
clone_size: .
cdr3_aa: ASSEESAGERKKLF

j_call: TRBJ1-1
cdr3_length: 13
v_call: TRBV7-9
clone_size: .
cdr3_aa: ASSLSRGMNTEAF

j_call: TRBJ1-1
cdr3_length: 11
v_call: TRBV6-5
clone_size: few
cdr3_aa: ASSYSTGTEAF

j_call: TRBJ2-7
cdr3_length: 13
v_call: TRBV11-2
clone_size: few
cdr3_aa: ASSPQAGANYEQY

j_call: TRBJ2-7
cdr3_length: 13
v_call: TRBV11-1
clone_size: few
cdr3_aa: ASSPRTSGAHEQY

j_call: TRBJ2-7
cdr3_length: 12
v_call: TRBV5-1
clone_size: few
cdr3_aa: ASSSGGSSYEQY

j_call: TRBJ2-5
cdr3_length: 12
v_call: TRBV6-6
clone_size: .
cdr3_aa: ASNKPSGRETQY

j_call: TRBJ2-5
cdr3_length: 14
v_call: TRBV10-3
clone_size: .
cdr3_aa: AIPSFSSQDQETQY

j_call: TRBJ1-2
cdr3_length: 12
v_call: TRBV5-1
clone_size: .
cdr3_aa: ASSLGQPGYGYT

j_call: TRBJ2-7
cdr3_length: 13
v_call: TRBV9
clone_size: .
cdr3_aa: ASSVEGRVKDEQY

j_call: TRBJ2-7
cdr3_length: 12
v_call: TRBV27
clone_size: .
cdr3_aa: ASSSPTSPYEQY

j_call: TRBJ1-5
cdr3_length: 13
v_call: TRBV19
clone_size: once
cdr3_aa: ASSPDRGRRQPQH